The source of this TCR beta chain is a study of T cells in Graves' hyperthyroidism and ophthalmopathy. Findings of the study overall: A median around 6.4 months before onset, the model predicted ophthalmopathy.

What was amplified from RNA transcripts were TCR beta CDR3 regions. Primed by the HTBI set, a first-round RT-PCR was run on the TCR CDR3. Via MiXCR, TCRdb re-called the multiplex PCR reads, giving one row per CDR3 protein. The table records around 700,000 distinct CDR3 sequences, around 20% of them present only once. The CDR3 is 13 residues long. In germline, CDR1 is SQVTM, CDR2 ANQGSEA. With 8 bases clipped from V and 7 bases from J, the junction kept 9 bases outside the gene matches. This clonotype occurred a few times. What it recognizes is unknown. The sample comprised blood. This receptor was identified in a woman in her fifties or sixties with Graves' hyperthyroidism that later progressed to Graves' ophthalmopathy. V and J are TRBV29-1 and TRBJ2-2; 8 bases are a match to TRBD2. CDR3 region: CSPGGGAVGELFF. CDR3 coding DNA: TGCAGCCCGGGGGGGGGGGCCGTCGGGGAGCTGTTTTTT.